This record concerns one TCR beta chain sequence. What it binds is unknown. The data were taken from a study of PD-1 blockade in classical Hodgkin lymphoma. Profiled with immunoSEQ multiplex PCR; TCRdb holds only in-frame clones, not every one. The data hold under 65,000 clones, with 80% to 90% observed a single time. The germline V gene encodes CDR1 SNHLY and CDR2 FYNNEI. This CDR3 spans 14 amino acids. V lost 2 bases, J lost 2 bases, and 9 bases lay in between. General observations from the study: Complete responders' diversity at baseline resembled that of newly diagnosed patients. Differences between repertoires have undefined causes, possibly disease activity or prior therapy. Before treatment, TCR diversity in newly diagnosed patients was reportedly lower than in healthy donors.

Following autologous stem cell transplantation, relapse occurred in every patient, and exposure to brentuximab vedotin varied. The sequenced sample was peripheral blood mononuclear cells (PBMCs), obtained at baseline. The chain combines TRBV2 with TRBJ2-5; D remains ambiguous. This sequence originates from a human donor with classical Hodgkin lymphoma. The CDR3 loop is CASSESQVQETQYF. The CDR3 DNA reads TGTGCCAGCAGTGAATCGCAGGTGCAAGAGACCCAGTACTTC.